This T cell receptor (beta chain) was profiled in a study of blood T cell repertoires in COVID-19. This clone was detected only a few times. Produced via immunoSEQ multiplex PCR; TCRdb's table is partial and in-frame only. The sample gives approximately 160,000 clones, 85% to 95% of which show up once; approximately 0.56% is in the top ten. Per germline, CDR1 SGHNT and CDR2 YYREEE (reference sequence). V trimming: 3 bases; J trimming: 1 base; junction bases outside the gene matches: 4. The CDR3 is 18 amino acids. The V and J genes are TRBV5-4 and TRBJ2-1, with TRBD2 matching 16 bases. This TCR was sampled from a man in his fifties or sixties with acute or convalescent COVID-19. Sequenced sample: peripheral blood. This CDR3 reads CASSYGTSGRGSYNEQFF. CDR3 in DNA: TGTGCCAGCAGCTACGGGACTAGCGGGAGGGGGTCCTACAATGAGCAGTTCTTC.